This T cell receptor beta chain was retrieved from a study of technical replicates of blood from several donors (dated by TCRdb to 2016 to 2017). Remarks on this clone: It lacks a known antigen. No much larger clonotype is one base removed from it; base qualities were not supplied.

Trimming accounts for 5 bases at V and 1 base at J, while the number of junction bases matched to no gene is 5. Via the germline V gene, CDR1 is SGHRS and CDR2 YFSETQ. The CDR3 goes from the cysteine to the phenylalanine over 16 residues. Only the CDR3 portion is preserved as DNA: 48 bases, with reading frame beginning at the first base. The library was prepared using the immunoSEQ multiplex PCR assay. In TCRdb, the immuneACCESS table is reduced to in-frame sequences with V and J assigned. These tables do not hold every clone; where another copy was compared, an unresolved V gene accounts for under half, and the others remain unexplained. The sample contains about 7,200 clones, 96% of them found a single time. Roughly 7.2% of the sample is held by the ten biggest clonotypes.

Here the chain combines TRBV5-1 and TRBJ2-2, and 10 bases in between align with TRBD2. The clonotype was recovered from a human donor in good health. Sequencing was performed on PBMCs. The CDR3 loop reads CASSSSGSGNTGELFF. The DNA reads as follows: TGCGCCAGCAGTTCTAGCGGGAGCGGGAACACCGGGGAGCTGTTTTTT.